This entry is about one TCR beta chain. Other DNA sequences within the sample encode an identical CDR3. These data belong to a study of blood T cell repertoires in COVID-19. Sequencing was performed with immunoSEQ multiplex PCR; in TCRdb, only in-frame clones are kept and a portion is missing. The repertoire holds hundreds of thousands of clones, 88% seen once, with 10% in the top ten. Germline assignment: CDR1 LGHNA and CDR2 YSLEER. Trimming at V came to 3 bases and at J to 6 bases, leaving 3 bases not matched to a gene. The CDR3 length is 15 residues. Sequencing was performed on peripheral blood. This sequence was found in a woman aged 65 to 85 with COVID-19, enrolled during active disease. This chain links TRBV4-3 with TRBJ2-1; 12 bases line up with TRBD2. CDR3 sequence reads: CASSQGLAGFNEQFF. For the CDR3, the DNA is TGCGCCAGCAGCCAGGGACTAGCGGGTTTCAATGAGCAGTTCTTC.